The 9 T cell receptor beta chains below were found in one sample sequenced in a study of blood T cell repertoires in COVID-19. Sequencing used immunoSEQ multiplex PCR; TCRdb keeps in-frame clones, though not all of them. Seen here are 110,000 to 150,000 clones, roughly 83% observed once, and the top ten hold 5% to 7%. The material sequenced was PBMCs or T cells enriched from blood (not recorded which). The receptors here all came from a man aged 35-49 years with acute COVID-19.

The CDR3 reads CASSHRGRGYGYTF. CDR3 coding DNA: TGTGCCAGCAGTCACCGAGGCAGGGGGTATGGCTACACCTTC. The V gene is TRBV11-2, the J gene TRBJ1-2; 7 bases are a match to TRBD1. The J segment lost 5 bases and the V segment lost 6 bases, leaving 9 bases of the junction unmatched. Germline V gene data show CDR1 as SGHAT and CDR2 as FQNNGV. There are 14 residues in the CDR3.

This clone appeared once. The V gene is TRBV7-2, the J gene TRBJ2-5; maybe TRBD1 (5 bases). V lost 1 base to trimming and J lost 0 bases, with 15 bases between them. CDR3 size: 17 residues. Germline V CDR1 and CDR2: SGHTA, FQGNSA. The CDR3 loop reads CASSLEGPVPYQETQYF. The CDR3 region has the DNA TGTGCCAGCAGCTTAGAGGGGCCTGTACCCTACCAAGAGACCCAGTACTTC.

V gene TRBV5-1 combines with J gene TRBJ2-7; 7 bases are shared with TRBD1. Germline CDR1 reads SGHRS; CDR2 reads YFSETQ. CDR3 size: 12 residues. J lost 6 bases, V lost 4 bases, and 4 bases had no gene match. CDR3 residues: CASSLQGFEQYF. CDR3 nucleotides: TGCGCCAGCAGCCTACAGGGGTTCGAGCAGTACTTC.

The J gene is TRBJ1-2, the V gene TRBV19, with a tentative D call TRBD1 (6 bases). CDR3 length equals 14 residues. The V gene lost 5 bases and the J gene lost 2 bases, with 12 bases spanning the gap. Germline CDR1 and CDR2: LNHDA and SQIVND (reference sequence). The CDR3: CASSVRQENYGYTF. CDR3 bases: TGTGCCAGTAGTGTCCGACAGGAGAACTATGGCTACACCTTC.

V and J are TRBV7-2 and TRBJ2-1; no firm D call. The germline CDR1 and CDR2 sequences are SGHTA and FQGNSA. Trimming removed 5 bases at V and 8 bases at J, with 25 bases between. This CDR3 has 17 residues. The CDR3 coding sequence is TGTGCCAGCAGCGCCTACACGCCGGTCCTAGGTGACGATGAGCAGTTCTTC. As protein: CASSAYTPVLGDDEQFF.

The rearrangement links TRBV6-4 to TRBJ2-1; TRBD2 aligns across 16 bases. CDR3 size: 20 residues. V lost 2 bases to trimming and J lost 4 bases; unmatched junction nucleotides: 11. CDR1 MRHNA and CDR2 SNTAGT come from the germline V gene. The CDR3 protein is CASSDDGTSGRDALYNEQFF. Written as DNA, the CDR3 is TGTGCCAGCAGTGACGACGGGACTAGCGGGAGGGACGCTCTATACAATGAGCAGTTCTTC.

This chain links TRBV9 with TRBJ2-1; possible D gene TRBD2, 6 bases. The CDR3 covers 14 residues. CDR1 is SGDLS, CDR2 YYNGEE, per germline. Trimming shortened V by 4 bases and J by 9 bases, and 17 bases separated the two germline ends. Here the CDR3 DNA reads TGTGCCAGCAGCTGGTCGGGGGAGGCTGGTGAGCAGTTCTTC. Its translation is CASSWSGEAGEQFF.

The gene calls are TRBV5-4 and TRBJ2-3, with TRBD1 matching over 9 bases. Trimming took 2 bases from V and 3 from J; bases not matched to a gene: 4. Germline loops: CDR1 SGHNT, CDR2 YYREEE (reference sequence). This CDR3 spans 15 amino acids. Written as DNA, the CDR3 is TGTGCCAGCAGCTTTGAACAGGGGGCAACAGATACGCAGTATTTT. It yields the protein CASSFEQGATDTQYF.

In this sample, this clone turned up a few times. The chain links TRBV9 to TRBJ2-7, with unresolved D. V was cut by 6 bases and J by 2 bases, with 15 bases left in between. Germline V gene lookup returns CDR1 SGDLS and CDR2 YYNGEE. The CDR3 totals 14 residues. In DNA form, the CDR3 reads TGTGCCAGCACAAAGAGTCCTGAGACCTACGAGCAGTACTTC. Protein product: CASTKSPETYEQYF.